These T cell receptor beta chains were read from a single sample in a study of technical replicates of blood from several donors. Generated by immunoSEQ multiplex PCR, the TCRdb table keeps only in-frame clones and is missing some. The sample records about 73,000 clones, 90% to 95% being singletons. Material for sequencing was PBMCs. These receptors were collected from a human donor in good health. Some clones in this sample may be carry-over from other donors' samples. CDR3s include the opening cysteine and the closing phenylalanine or tryptophan. Each record gives: V gene, clone size, J gene, D gene, CDR3 DNA, CDR3 protein. The D gene is left open where the match is weak. Size is omitted from some rows. Given values are once, few, many or a class for expanded clones.

>TRBV10-3|.|TRBJ2-1|TRBD2
TGTGCCATCAGTGGGTATAGCGGGGGTGAAAATGAGCAGTTCTTC
CAISGYSGGENEQFF
>TRBV7-9|.|TRBJ1-4|.
TGTGCCAGCAGCTTTTCCACGGGGGTTGAAAAACTGTTTTTT
CASSFSTGVEKLFF
>TRBV30|.|TRBJ1-5|TRBD1
TGTGCCTGGAACAACCAGGGGGCAGGCAATCAGCCCCAGCATTTT
CAWNNQGAGNQPQHF
>TRBV2|once|TRBJ1-6|.
TGTGCCAGCAGTGACAGGGAATATTCACCCCTCCACTTT
CASSDREYSPLHF
>TRBV30|.|TRBJ1-2|.
TGTGCCTGGAGGAACCAGTTATATGGCTACACCTTC
CAWRNQLYGYTF
>TRBV13|.|TRBJ2-3|.
TGTGCCAGCAGCTTATTGGAGTCCGGAGGAAATACGCAGTATTTT
CASSLLESGGNTQYF
>TRBV6-5|.|TRBJ1-5|.
TGTGCCAGCAGTTATTCTGTAAATCAGCCCCAGCATTTT
CASSYSVNQPQHF
>TRBV15|.|TRBJ1-1|TRBD1
TGTGCCACCAGCAACTGGGACAGTCCGAGGGCTTTCTTT
CATSNWDSPRAFF
>TRBV5-6|.|TRBJ1-4|.
TGTGCCAGCAGCTTGACAGGAAATGAAAAACTGTTTTTT
CASSLTGNEKLFF
>TRBV7-2|.|TRBJ2-1|.
TGTGCCAGCAGCTTAGTACGGGCCAGCGGCTATGAGCAGTTCTTC
CASSLVRASGYEQFF
>TRBV6-5|.|TRBJ2-7|.
TGTGCCAGCAGTTTGGGCAGCTCCTACGAGCAGTACTTC
CASSLGSSYEQYF
>TRBV23-1|.|TRBJ2-3|TRBD2
TGCGCCAGCAGTCCCGGACTAGCGGGAGCAGGGGATACGCAGTATTTT
CASSPGLAGAGDTQYF
>TRBV2|.|TRBJ2-5|TRBD1
TGTGCCAGCAGTCCGGACAGGGTGCAAGAGACCCAGTACTTC
CASSPDRVQETQYF
>TRBV13|.|TRBJ2-7|TRBD2
TGTGCCAGCAGCCCCCCCAATGGGGGGGGGCAGTACTTC
CASSPPNGGGQYF
>TRBV5-6|.|TRBJ2-5|TRBD2
TGTGCCAGCAGCTTGGTTTTAGCGGGGTACCAAGAGACCCAGTACTTC
CASSLVLAGYQETQYF
>TRBV5-1|.|TRBJ2-5|TRBD2
TGCGCCAGCCACGGGACTAGCGGGGGGCAAGAGACCCAGTACTTC
CASHGTSGGQETQYF
>TRBV19|.|TRBJ1-2|.
TGTGCCAGTAGTTCGGGGAGGGATGGCTACACCTTC
CASSSGRDGYTF
>TRBV7-2|.|TRBJ1-6|TRBD1
TGTGCCAGCAGCTATGACAGGGTTTCACCCCTCCACTTT
CASSYDRVSPLHF
>TRBV10-3|few|TRBJ2-3|TRBD2
TGTGCCATCAGAGACACCGGACTAGCGGGCAATTACACAGATACGCAGTATTTT
CAIRDTGLAGNYTDTQYF
>TRBV9|.|TRBJ2-3|.
TGTGCCAGCAGTCTAGGGGGGGGGAGCACAGATACGCAGTATTTT
CASSLGGGSTDTQYF
>TRBV28|once|TRBJ1-2|.
TGTGCCAGCAGGAACAGCCGGGGGGCTGGGTATGGCTACACCTTC
CASRNSRGAGYGYTF
>TRBV27|.|TRBJ2-7|TRBD1
TGTGCCAGCAGTTTCAGGGGGCTGGGTGAGCAGTACTTC
CASSFRGLGEQYF
>TRBV25-1|.|TRBJ1-4|.
TGTGCCAGCAGTGAATTGGCGGGGGGACGGGAAAAACTGTTTTTT
CASSELAGGREKLFF
>TRBV19|.|TRBJ1-2|TRBD1
TGTGCCAGTAGTGCCCCCGGTGGGGCAGGGGGTCGGTATGGCTACACCTTC
CASSAPGGAGGRYGYTF
>TRBV18|.|TRBJ2-7|TRBD1
TGTGCCAGCTCCAGGGACAGGGGAAGCGAGCAGTACTTC
CASSRDRGSEQYF
>TRBV6-1|.|TRBJ2-7|.
TGTGCCAGCAGTGAAGCGCGGACAGCCCACGAGCAGTACTTC
CASSEARTAHEQYF
>TRBV7-3|.|TRBJ2-1|TRBD1
TGTGCCAGCAGCTCGAGGGACAGGGGATCCTACAATGAGCAGTTCTTC
CASSSRDRGSYNEQFF
>TRBV14|few|TRBJ2-7|TRBD2
TGTGCCAGCAGCCCCCCGGGGGGAACCCCCTCCGAGCAGTACTTC
CASSPPGGTPSEQYF
>TRBV7-3|.|TRBJ2-3|TRBD1
TGTGCCAGCAGCTTGGACAGGGCAGATACGCAGTATTTT
CASSLDRADTQYF
>TRBV30|.|TRBJ1-5|TRBD1
TGTGCCTGGAGTCTAGGGACAGGATACTTTAGCAATCAGCCCCAGCATTTT
CAWSLGTGYFSNQPQHF
>TRBV6-1|.|TRBJ1-1|.
TGTGCCAGCAGTGAAGGACAGACAAGGGAAGCTTTCTTT
CASSEGQTREAFF
>TRBV11-3|.|TRBJ2-5|.
TGTGCCAGCAGCCTATATGGGGGGTCAGAGACCCAGTACTTC
CASSLYGGSETQYF